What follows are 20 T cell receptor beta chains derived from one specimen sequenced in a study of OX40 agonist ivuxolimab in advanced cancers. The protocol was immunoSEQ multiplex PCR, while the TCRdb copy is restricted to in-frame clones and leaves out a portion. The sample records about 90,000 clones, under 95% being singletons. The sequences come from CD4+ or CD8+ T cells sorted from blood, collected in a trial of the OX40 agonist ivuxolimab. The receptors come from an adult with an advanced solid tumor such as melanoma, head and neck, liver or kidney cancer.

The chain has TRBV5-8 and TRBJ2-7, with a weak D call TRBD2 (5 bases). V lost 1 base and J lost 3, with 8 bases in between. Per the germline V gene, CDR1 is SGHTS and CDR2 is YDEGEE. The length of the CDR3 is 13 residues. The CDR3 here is CASSLLGDYEQYF. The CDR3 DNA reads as TGTGCCAGCAGCTTGCTGGGAGACTACGAGCAGTACTTC.

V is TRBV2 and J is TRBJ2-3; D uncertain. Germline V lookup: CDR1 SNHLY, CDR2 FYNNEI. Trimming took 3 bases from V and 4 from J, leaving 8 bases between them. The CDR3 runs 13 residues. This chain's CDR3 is CASSDVGSDTQYF. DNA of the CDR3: TGTGCCAGCAGTGATGTTGGATCAGATACGCAGTATTTT.

The CDR3 nucleotides read TGTGCCTGGACCCAGGGGTGGGAAAACATTCAGTACTTC. This codes for CAWTQGWENIQYF. The rearrangement links TRBV30 to TRBJ2-4; maybe TRBD1 (6 bases). V lost 4 bases and J 5 bases, leaving 12 bases between the germline ends. The CDR3 is made up of 13 amino acids. Germline V gene lookup returns CDR1 GTSNPN and CDR2 SVGIG (reference sequence).

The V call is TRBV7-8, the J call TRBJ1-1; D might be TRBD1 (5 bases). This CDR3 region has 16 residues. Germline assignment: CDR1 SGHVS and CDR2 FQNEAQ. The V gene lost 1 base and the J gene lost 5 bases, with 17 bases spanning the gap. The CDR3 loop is CASSLVPGGGKTEAFF. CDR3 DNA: TGTGCCAGCAGCTTAGTCCCAGGCGGGGGGAAGACTGAAGCTTTCTTT.

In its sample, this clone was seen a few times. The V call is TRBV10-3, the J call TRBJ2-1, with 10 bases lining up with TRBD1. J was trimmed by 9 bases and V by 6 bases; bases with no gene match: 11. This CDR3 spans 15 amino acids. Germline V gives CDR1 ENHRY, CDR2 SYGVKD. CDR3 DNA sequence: TGTGCCATCAGCCAGACAGGGGGCGCTGGGGGTGAGCAGTTCTTC. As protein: CAISQTGGAGGEQFF.

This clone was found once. CDR3 sequence: CASSIGGLSYEQYF. The CDR3 bases are TGTGCCAGTAGTATAGGGGGGCTATCATACGAGCAGTACTTC. This chain joins TRBV19 and TRBJ2-7; D might be TRBD1 (6 bases). The CDR3 loop spans 14 amino acids. The germline V gene encodes CDR1 LNHDA and CDR2 SQIVND (reference sequence). Trimming removed 1 base at V and 4 bases at J, with 11 bases between.

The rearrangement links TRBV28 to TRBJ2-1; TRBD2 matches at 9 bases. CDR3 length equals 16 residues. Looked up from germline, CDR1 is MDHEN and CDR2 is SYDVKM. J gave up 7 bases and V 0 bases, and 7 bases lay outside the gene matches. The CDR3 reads CASSLWGAGGLNEQFF. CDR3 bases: TGTGCCAGCAGTTTATGGGGAGCGGGAGGACTTAATGAGCAGTTCTTC.

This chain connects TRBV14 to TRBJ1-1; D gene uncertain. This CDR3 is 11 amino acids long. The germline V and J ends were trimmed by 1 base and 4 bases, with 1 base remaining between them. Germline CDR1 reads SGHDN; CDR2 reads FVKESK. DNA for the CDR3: TGTGCCAGCAGCCAAGGCACTGAAGCTTTCTTT. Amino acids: CASSQGTEAFF.

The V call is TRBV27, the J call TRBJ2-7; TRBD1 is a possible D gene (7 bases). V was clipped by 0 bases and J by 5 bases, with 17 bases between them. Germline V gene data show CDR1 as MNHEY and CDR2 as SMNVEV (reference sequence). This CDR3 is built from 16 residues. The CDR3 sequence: CASSLSRGTGVDEQYF. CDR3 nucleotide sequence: TGTGCCAGCAGTTTATCGCGGGGTACAGGGGTAGACGAGCAGTACTTC.

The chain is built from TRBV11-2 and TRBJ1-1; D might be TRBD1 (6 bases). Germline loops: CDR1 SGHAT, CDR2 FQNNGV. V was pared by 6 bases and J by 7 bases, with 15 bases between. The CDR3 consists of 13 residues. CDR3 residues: CASRPTGQVEAFF. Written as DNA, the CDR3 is TGTGCCAGCAGACCAACAGGGCAGGTTGAAGCTTTCTTT. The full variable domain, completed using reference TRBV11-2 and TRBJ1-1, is EAGVAQSPRYKIIEKRQSVAFWCNPISGHATLYWYQQILGQGPKLLIQFQNNGVVDDSQLPKDRFSAERLKGVDSTLKIQPAKLEDSAVYLCASRPTGQVEAFFGQGTRLTVV.

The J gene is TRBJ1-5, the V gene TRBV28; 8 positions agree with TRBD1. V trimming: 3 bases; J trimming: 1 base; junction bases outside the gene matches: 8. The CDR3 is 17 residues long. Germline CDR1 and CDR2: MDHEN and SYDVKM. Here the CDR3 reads CASSLRTGWGSNQPQHF. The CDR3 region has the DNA TGTGCCAGCAGTTTGAGGACAGGGTGGGGAAGCAATCAGCCCCAGCATTTT.

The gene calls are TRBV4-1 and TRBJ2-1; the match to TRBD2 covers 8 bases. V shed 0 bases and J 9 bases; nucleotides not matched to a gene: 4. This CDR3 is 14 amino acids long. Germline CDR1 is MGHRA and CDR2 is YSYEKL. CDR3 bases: TGCGCCAGCAGCCAAGATGTCCTAGCGGGTGAGCAGTTCTTC. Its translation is CASSQDVLAGEQFF.

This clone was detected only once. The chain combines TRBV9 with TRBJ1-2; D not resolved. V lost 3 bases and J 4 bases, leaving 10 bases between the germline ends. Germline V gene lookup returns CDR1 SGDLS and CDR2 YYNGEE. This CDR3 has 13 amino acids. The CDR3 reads CASSEGGIYGYTF. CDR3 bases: TGTGCCAGCAGCGAAGGCGGGATCTATGGCTACACCTTC.

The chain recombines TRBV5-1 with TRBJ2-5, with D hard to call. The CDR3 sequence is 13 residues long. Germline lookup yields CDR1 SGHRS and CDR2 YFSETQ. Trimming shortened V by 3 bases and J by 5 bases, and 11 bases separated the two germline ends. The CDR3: CASSSSWAETQYF. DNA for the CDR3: TGCGCCAGCAGCTCAAGTTGGGCGGAGACCCAGTACTTC. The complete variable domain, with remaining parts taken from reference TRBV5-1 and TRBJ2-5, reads KAGVTQTPRYLIKTRGQQVTLSCSPISGHRSVSWYQQTPGQGLQFLFEYFSETQRNKGNFPGRFSGRQFSNSRSEMNVSTLELGDSALYLCASSSSWAETQYFGPGTRLLVL.

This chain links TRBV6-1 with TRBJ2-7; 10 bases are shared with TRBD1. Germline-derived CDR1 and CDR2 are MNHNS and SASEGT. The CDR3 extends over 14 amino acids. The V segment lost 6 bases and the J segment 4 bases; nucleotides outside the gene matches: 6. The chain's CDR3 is CASRGGQGGYEQYF. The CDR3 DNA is TGTGCCAGCAGGGGCGGACAGGGGGGTTACGAGCAGTACTTC.

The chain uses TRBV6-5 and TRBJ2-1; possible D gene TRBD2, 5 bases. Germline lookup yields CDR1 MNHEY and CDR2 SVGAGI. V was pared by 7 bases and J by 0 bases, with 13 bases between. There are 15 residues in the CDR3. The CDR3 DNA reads TGTGCCAGCACTGGGAGCTCTTACTCCTACAATGAGCAGTTCTTC. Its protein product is CASTGSSYSYNEQFF.

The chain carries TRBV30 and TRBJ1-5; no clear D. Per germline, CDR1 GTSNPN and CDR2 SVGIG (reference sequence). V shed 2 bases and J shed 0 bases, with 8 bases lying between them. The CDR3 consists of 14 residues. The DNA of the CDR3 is TGTGCCTGGAGTAAAGGATTTAGCAATCAGCCCCAGCATTTT. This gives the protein CAWSKGFSNQPQHF.

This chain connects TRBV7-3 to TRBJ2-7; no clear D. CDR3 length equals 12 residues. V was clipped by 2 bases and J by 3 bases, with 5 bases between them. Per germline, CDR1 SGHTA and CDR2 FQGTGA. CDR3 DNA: TGTGCCAGCAGCTTATCGGGCTACGAGCAGTACTTC. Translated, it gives CASSLSGYEQYF.

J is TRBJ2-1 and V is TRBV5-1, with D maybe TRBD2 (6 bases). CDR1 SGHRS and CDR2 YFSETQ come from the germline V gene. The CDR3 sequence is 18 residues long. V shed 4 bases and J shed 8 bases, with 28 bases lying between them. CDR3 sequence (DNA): TGCGCCAGCAGCCACTACTCGGCCTCGGGGGTTGAGCGGGATGAGCAGTTCTTC. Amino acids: CASSHYSASGVERDEQFF. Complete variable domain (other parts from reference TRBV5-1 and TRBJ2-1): KAGVTQTPRYLIKTRGQQVTLSCSPISGHRSVSWYQQTPGQGLQFLFEYFSETQRNKGNFPGRFSGRQFSNSRSEMNVSTLELGDSALYLCASSHYSASGVERDEQFFGPGTRLTVL.

CDR3 sequence (DNA): TGTGCCAGCAGTCCCGGGACAGACAGTGAAAAACTGTTTTTT. Translating it yields CASSPGTDSEKLFF. The V gene is TRBV28, the J gene TRBJ1-4, with 7 bases aligning to TRBD1. J gave up 7 bases and V 5 bases, and 7 bases lay outside the gene matches. The germline CDR1 and CDR2 sequences are MDHEN and SYDVKM. The CDR3 is 14 amino acids.